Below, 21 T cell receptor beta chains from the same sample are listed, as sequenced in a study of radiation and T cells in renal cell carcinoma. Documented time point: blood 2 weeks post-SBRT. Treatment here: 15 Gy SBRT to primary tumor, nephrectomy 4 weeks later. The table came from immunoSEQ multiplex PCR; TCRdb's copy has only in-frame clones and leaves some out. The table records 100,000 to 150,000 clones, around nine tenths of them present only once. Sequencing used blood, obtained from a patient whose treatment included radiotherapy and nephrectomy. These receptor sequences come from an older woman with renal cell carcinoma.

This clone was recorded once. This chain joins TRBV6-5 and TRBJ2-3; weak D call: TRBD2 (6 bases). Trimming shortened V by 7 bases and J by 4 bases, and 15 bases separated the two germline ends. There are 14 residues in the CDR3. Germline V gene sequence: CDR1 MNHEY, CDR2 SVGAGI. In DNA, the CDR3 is TGTGCCAGCACCCCCCGGGGGAGAGCAGATACGCAGTATTTT. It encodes CASTPRGRADTQYF.

CDR3 region: CASSEAPVARQYF. In nucleotides, the CDR3 is TGTGCCAGCAGCGAGGCCCCAGTAGCGCGCCAGTACTTC. V is TRBV7-2 and J is TRBJ2-5; TRBD2 might be the D (5 bases). V was cut by 5 bases and J by 10 bases, with 17 bases left in between. This CDR3 region has 13 residues. The germline CDR1 and CDR2 sequences are SGHTA and FQGNSA. Full variable domain (rest looked up from reference TRBV7-2 and TRBJ2-5): GAGVSQSPSNKVTEKGKDVELRCDPISGHTALYWYRQSLGQGLEFLIYFQGNSAPDKSGLPSDRFSAERTGGSVSTLTIQRTQQEDSAVYLCASSEAPVARQYFGPGTRLLVL.

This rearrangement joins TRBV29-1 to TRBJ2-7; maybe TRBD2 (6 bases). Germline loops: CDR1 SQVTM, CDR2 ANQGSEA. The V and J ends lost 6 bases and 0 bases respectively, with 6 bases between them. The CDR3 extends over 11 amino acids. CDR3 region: CSVGSSYEQYF. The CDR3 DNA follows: TGCAGCGTCGGGAGCTCCTACGAGCAGTACTTC.

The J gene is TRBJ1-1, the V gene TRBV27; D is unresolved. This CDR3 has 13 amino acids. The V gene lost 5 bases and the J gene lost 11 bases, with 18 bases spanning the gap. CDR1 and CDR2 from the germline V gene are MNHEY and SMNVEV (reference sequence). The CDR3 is CASSRETGKVAFF. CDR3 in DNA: TGTGCCAGCAGTCGCGAAACGGGAAAAGTGGCTTTCTTT.

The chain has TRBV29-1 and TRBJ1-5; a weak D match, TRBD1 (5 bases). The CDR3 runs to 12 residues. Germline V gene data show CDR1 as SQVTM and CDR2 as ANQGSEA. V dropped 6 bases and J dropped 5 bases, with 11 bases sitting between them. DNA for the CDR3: TGCAGCGTGGGGCTGCCGGATCAGCCCCAGCATTTT. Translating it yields CSVGLPDQPQHF.

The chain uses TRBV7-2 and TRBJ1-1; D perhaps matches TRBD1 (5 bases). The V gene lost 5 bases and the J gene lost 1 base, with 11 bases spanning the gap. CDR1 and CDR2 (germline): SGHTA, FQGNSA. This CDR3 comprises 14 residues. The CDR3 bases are TGTGCCAGCAGCGCCAGGGTGGGGAACACTGAAGCTTTCTTT. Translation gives CASSARVGNTEAFF.

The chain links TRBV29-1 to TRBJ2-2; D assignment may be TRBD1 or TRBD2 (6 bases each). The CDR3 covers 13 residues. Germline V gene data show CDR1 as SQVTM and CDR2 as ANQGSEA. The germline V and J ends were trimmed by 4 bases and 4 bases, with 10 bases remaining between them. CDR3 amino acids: CSVAKGGTGELFF. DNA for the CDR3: TGCAGCGTTGCTAAGGGGGGCACCGGGGAGCTGTTTTTT.

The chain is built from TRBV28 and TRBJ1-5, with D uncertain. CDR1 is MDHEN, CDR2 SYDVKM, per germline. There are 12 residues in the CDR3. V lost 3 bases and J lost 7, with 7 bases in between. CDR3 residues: CASSLPWQPQHF. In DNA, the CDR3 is TGTGCCAGCAGTTTGCCGTGGCAGCCCCAGCATTTT.

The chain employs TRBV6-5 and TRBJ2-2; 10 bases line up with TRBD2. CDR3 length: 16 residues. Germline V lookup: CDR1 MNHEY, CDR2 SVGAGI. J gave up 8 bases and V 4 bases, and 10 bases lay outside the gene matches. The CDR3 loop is CASSSAGTSALGELFF. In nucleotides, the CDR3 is TGTGCCAGCAGTTCGGCCGGGACTAGCGCCTTAGGGGAGCTGTTTTTT.

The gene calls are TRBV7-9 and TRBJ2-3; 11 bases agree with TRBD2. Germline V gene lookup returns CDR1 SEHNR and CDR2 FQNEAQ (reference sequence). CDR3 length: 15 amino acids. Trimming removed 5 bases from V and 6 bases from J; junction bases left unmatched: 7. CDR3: CASSPTSGGFDTQYF. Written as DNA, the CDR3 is TGTGCCAGCAGCCCTACTAGCGGGGGTTTCGATACGCAGTATTTT.

This CDR3 is CASSFGQGEETQYF. CDR3 bases: TGTGCCAGCAGCTTCGGACAGGGTGAGGAGACCCAGTACTTC. This chain connects TRBV11-3 to TRBJ2-5; 8 bases align to TRBD1. The CDR3 length is 14 residues. CDR1 is SGHNT and CDR2 is YENEEA in the germline V gene. After removal of 3 bases from V and 5 bases from J, the junction contained 5 bases not matched to a gene. Using reference TRBV11-3 and TRBJ2-5 for the parts outside the CDR3, the full variable domain is EAGVVQSPRYKIIEKKQPVAFWCNPISGHNTLYWYLQNLGQGPELLIRYENEEAVDDSQLPKDRFSAERLKGVDSTLKIQPAELGDSAVYLCASSFGQGEETQYFGPGTRLLVL.

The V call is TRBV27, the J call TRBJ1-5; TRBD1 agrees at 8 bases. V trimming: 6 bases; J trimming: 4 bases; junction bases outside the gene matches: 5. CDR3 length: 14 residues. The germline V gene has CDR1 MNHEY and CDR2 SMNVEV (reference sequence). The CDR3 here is CASRRTGGNQPQHF. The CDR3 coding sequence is TGTGCCAGCAGAAGAACAGGGGGTAATCAGCCCCAGCATTTT.

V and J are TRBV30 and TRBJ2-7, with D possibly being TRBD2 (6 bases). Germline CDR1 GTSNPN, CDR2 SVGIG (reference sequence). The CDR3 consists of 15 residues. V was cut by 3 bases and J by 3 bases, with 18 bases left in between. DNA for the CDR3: TGTGCCTGGAGCGGTTATCCCGGGAGAAACTACGAGCAGTACTTC. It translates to CAWSGYPGRNYEQYF.

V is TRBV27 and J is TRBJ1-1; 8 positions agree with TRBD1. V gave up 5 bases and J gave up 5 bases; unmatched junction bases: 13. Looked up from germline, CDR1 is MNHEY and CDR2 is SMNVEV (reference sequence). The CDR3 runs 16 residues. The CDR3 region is CASSTPGQGRGTEAFF. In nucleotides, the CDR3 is TGTGCCAGCAGTACCCCCGGACAGGGAAGGGGAACTGAAGCTTTCTTT.

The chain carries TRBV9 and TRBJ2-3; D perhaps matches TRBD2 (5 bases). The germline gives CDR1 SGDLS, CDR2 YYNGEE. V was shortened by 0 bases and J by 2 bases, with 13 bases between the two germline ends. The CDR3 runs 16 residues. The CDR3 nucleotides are TGTGCCAGCAGCGTAGGATCTGGGGAGTTCACAGATACGCAGTATTTT. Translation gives CASSVGSGEFTDTQYF.

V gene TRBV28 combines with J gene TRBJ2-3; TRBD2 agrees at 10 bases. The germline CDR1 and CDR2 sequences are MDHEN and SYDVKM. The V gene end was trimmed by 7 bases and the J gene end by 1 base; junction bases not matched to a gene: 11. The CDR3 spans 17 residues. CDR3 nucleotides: TGTGCCAGCACCGTACCGGGACTAGCGACCCGCACAGATACGCAGTATTTT. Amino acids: CASTVPGLATRTDTQYF.

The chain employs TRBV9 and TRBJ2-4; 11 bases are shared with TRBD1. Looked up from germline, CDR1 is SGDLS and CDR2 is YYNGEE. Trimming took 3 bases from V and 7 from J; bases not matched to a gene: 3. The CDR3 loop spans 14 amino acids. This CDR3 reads CASSARDRGNIQYF. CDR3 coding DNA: TGTGCCAGCAGCGCCCGGGACAGGGGGAACATTCAGTACTTC.

CDR3 nucleotide sequence: TGTGCCAGCAGCTTAGCCGGGACAGGGCTCACTGAGCAGTTCTTC. This codes for CASSLAGTGLTEQFF. The chain joins TRBV11-1 to TRBJ2-1, with 9 bases identical to TRBD1. Germline V gives CDR1 SGHAT, CDR2 FQDESV (reference sequence). V lost 0 bases and J lost 9; bases outside the gene matches: 6. This CDR3 contains 15 residues.

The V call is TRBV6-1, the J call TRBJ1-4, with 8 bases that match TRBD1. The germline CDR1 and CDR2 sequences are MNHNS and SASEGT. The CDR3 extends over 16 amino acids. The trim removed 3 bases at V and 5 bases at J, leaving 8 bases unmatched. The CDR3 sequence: CASSERTGWGNEKLFF. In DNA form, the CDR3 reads TGTGCCAGCAGTGAGAGGACAGGGTGGGGGAATGAAAAACTGTTTTTT.

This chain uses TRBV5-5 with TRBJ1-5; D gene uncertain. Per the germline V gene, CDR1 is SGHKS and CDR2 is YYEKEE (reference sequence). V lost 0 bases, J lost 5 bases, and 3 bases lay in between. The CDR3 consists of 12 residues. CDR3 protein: CASSLVDQPQHF. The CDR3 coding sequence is TGTGCCAGCAGCTTGGTAGATCAGCCCCAGCATTTT.

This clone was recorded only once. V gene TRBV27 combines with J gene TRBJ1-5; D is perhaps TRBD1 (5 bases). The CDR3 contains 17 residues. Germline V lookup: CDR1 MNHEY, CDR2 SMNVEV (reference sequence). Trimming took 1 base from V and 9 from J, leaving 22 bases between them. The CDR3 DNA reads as TGTGCCAGCAGTTTATTACCCAGTGGGGGGAGGGAACGGCCCCAGCATTTT. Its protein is CASSLLPSGGRERPQHF.